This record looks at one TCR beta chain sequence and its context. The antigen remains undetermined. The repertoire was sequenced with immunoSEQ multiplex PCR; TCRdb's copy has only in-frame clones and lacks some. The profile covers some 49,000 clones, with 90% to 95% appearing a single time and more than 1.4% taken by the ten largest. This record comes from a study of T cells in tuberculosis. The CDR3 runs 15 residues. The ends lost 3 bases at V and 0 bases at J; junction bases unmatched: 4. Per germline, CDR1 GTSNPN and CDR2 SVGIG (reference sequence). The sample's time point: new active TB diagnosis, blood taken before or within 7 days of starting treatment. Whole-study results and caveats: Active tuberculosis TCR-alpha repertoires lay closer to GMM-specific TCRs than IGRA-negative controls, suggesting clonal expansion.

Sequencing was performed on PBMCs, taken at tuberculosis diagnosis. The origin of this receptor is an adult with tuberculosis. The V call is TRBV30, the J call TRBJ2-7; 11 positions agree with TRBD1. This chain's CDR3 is CAWSGDRGSSYEQYF. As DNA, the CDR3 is TGTGCCTGGAGCGGGGACAGGGGGAGCTCCTACGAGCAGTACTTC.